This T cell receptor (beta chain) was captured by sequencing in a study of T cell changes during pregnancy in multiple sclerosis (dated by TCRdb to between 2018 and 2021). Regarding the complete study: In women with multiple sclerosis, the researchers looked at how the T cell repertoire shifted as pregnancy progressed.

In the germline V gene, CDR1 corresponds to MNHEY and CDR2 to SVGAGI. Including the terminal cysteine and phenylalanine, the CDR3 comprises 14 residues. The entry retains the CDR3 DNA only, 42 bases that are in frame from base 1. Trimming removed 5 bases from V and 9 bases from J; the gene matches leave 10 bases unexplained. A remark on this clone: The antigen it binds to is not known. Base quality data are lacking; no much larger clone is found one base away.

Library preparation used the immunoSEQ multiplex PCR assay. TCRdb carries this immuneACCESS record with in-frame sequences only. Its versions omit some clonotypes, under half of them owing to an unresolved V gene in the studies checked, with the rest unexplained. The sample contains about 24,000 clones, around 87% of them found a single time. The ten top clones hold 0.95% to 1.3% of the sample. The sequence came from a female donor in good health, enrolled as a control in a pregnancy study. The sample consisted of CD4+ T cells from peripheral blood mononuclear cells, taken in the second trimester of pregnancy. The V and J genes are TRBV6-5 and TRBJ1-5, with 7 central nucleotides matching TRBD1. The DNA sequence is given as TGTGCCAGCAGTCCACCAGGGGGGTCGGGGCCCCAGCATTTT. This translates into CASSPPGGSGPQHF.